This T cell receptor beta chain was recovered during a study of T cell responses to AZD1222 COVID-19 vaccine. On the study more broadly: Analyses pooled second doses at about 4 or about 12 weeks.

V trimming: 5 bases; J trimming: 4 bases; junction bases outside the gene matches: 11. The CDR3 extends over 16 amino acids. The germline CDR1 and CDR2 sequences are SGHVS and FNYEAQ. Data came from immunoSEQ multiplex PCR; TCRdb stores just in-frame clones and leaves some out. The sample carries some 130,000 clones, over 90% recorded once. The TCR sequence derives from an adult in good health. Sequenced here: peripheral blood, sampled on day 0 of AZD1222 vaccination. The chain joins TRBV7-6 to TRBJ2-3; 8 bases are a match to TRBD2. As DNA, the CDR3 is TGTGCCAGCAGCGCTCCGGGACTAGGGGGAGCAGATACGCAGTATTTT. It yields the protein CASSAPGLGGADTQYF.